This T cell receptor (beta chain) was obtained from a study of CD8 T cells in Susac syndrome (dated by TCRdb to between 2019 and 2020). About the study as a whole: The study used repertoire sequencing to test whether antigen drove CD8+ T cell activation and differentiation in Susac syndrome. Clonality of the CD8+ T cell repertoire was compared between 11 to 12 healthy donors, roughly 14 Susac syndrome patients and fewer than 16 multiple sclerosis patients.

The V end gives up 1 base and the J end 0 bases, leaving 7 bases in the junction not matched to a gene. Looking up the germline V gene yields CDR1 SGHTA and CDR2 FQGNSA. The CDR3 measures 17 amino acids from cysteine to phenylalanine. The entry retains the CDR3 DNA only, 51 bases that are in frame from base 1. High-throughput TCR beta sequencing profiled peripheral blood CD8+ and CD4+ T cells from healthy donors, Susac syndrome patients and multiple sclerosis patients. The multiple sclerosis controls were treatment-naive patients whose relapsing-remitting disease, either stable or active, fulfilled the revised McDonald criteria. CD8+ TEMRA cells were enriched by FACS, while bulk CD8+ and CD4+ T cells were purified by magnetic negative isolation. Blood was drawn into EDTA tubes, processed within 24 hours, and PBMCs were isolated by density gradient centrifugation. PBMCs intended for TCR sequencing were cryopreserved in liquid nitrogen and were subsequently thawed in a 37 degrees C water bath. The sorted or isolated CD4+, CD8+ and CD8+ TEMRA cells had a purity of 90% or higher.

RNA was extracted with the RNeasy kit and about 0.5 to 1 ug was reverse transcribed using random hexamers. TCR beta CDR3 regions were amplified with the immunoSEQ multiplex PCR assay covering 54 Vbeta and 13 Jbeta segments. PCR amplification bias was corrected using a synthetic template baseline for primer optimization and computational correction. The study's processing was this. Reads were annotated to V, D and J genes per IMGT and analyzed with immunoSEQ Analyzer, keeping only productive sequences. Clonality was calculated as one minus the Shannon entropy normalized by log2 of the number of productive unique sequences. For each patient and control, public and private clones were evaluated within the 100 most prevalent clones. Clones were defined as Susac-specific if absent from the healthy and MS cohorts, from 900 to 1,200 published viral clones and from other ImmuneACCESS disease sequences. TCRdb cleaned the public reads at Q25 with fastp, built clones with MiXCR and kept in-frame beta chains. Every CDR3 protein is listed once, alongside the most common genes and DNA of its rows. The V and J calls and clone size come from TCRdb's table, not from the authors' own analysis. In all, the sample holds around 270,000 distinct CDR3 sequences, and 89% of those were seen once. The ten largest make up around 0.18% of the sample.

Turning to this clonotype: The specificity of this receptor is unknown. Base qualities are missing; no much larger clone stands one base away.

Overall results and qualifications from the work: The study acknowledged that relatively few individuals were included in the TCR sequencing and HLA analysis.

The chain joins TRBV7-2 to TRBJ2-7, with 9 middle bases fitting TRBD1. Sample: CD8+ T cells from PBMCs. This clonotype was sampled from a human donor with multiple sclerosis. The nucleotide sequence is given as TGTGCCAGCAGCTTAGATCTAGGGACAGGGCCCTCCTACGAGCAGTACTTC. Translated, this is CASSLDLGTGPSYEQYF.